The sequence of this T cell receptor beta chain was determined in a study of beta chain features in type 1 diabetes. Study as a whole: Age, gender and cell yields were similar between patients and healthy donors. Notes on the study in general: VDJ junctions from type 1 diabetes patients carried fewer insertions and larger deletions. Compared with healthy donors, patients appeared to share more similar naive, central memory and regulatory TCRB repertoires. Shorter templates may be favored by PCR, equally so in patients and controls.

This clone was picked up a small number of times. The antigen is not known. All of the isolated RNA was reverse transcribed, so expressed TCRB transcripts were sequenced. The repertoire was sequenced with immunoSEQ multiplex PCR; TCRdb's copy has only in-frame clones and lacks some. The data show about 200,000 clones, approximately 10% seen once. The trim removed 4 bases at V and 4 bases at J, leaving 8 bases unmatched. The germline V gene encodes CDR1 SGHDN and CDR2 FVKESK. The CDR3 is made up of 17 amino acids. The chain employs TRBV14 and TRBJ2-2; 11 positions match TRBD2. The sequence was obtained from a man younger than 30 in good health. The source material was central memory CD4+ T cells from blood. In DNA form, the CDR3 reads TGTGCCAGCAGCCTCCGTACCCTAGCGGGAGGCACCGGGGAGCTGTTTTTT. Translation gives CASSLRTLAGGTGELFF.